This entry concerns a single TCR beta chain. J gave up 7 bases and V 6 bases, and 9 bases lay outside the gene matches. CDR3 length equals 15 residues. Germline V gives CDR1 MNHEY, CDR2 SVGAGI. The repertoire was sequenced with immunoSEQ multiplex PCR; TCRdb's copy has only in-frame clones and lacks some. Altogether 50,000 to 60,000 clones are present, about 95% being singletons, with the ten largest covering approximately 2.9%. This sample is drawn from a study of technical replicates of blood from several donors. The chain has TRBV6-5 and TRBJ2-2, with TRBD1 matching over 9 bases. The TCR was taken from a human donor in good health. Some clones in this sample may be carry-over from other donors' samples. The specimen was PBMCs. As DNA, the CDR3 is TGTGCCAGCAGGACGACAGGGGGAGGGAACGGGGAGCTGTTTTTT. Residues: CASRTTGGGNGELFF.